This TCR beta chain was found in a study of T cell responses to AZD1222 COVID-19 vaccine (dated by TCRdb to the early 2020s). As for the study more broadly: A total of over 230 trial participants underwent TCR sequencing, of whom about 200 had received two doses of AZD1222 and around 25 had received two doses of the MenACWY control vaccine. Trial participants were enrolled by age into subgroups of 18-55, 56-69 and 70-plus years, and about 150, 27 and 61 TCR-sequenced participants, respectively, were included in these subgroups.

Explained via the paper, the time point label denotes: baseline before first vaccination. Taken with the paper, the label for treatment or condition translates to: meningococcal conjugate vaccine given as trial control. Vaccinee samples came from UK trials COV001 and COV002, including a single-blind randomized controlled phase 2/3 trial of AZD1222 (ChAdOx1 nCoV-19) in healthy adults. Trial participant PBMC samples were collected at day 0 and day 28 after the second dose for TCRbeta chain sequencing. Here is what the overall study found, with its caveats: Vaccine-associated CD4 TCRs spanned the whole spike protein, with dominant responses in regions 160-218 and 743-854. In the small 56-69-year group, the increase in depth fell short of significance, most likely because of low power. Most participants were white British and females outnumbered males, and the authors suggested that clonal diversity may have been underestimated. Because no day 14 peak-response samples were available, the repertoires could be characterized only after the peak T cell response. Only five or six AZD1222 recipients were SARS-CoV-2 seropositive at baseline, limiting conclusions about previously exposed vaccinees. After two AZD1222 doses, both the breadth and the depth of spike-specific TCRs were significantly higher than at day 0 and than in MenACWY recipients. Nearly half of unique spike-specific TCRs reportedly recognized epitopes outside regions mutated in the B.1.351 and B.1.1.7 variants.

The CDR3 regions of human TCRbeta chains were analyzed by immunosequencing. The study's own analysis went as follows. Repertoire TCRs were matched against a reference library of SARS-CoV-2-specific TCRs generated with the MIRA antigen-specificity platform. Breadth was defined as the fraction of unique TCRs that were SARS-CoV-2-associated, and depth was defined as the fraction of total T cells that were SARS-CoV-2-associated. Using the MIRA data, each spike-specific TCR was mapped to the spike region that the TCR reacts to and placed in a CD4 or CD8 class. Log10-transformed breadth and depth values were compared by one-way ANOVA with Sidak's multiple comparisons tests. TCRdb limited this immuneACCESS table to in-frame rearrangements with V and J called. A share of clones is missing; checked studies link under half to unresolved V genes, and the rest is unexplained. That table supplies the V and J calls and clone size; D and trimming were determined from the DNA. This sample is represented by around 150,000 clones; 90% to 95% of them were singletons. 4.4% of the sample comes from the top ten.

Details on this clone: The antigen this receptor binds is unknown. No clone much larger than this one lies a single base away; base qualities are absent.

The receptor was derived from an adult in good health. Sequences were derived from peripheral blood, sampled on day 0 of MenACWY control vaccination.

At the DNA level, the sequence is TGTGCCAGCAGTTACCGGGGTTCACCCCTCCACTTT. This sequence encodes CASSYRGSPLHF. The chain uses TRBV6-5 and TRBJ1-6; no confident D gene assignment can be made. Trimming costs V 2 bases and J 9 bases, and their ends lie 5 bases apart. The CDR3 contains 12 residues, cysteine and phenylalanine counted. The entry retains the CDR3 DNA only, 36 bases that are in frame from base 1. The germline V gene gives CDR1 as MNHEY and CDR2 as SVGAGI.